This T cell receptor (beta chain) was sequenced during a study of blood T cell repertoires in COVID-19 (TCRdb year 2020). With respect to the entire study: The collaborator samples originated in the United States, Italy and Spain and spanned the acute and convalescent phases of COVID-19. The material from the prospective study consisted of cDNA or gDNA derived from T cells, B-cell-depleted T cells, or PBMCs. The dataset comprised deeply sampled blood TCRbeta repertoires from subjects exposed to, actively infected with, or recovered from COVID-19. The repertoires were released in a freely available public database meant as a resource for research on the immune response to SARS-CoV-2. Samples came from the ongoing ImmuneRACE study (first 160 participants) plus 1,254 subjects from 6 global collaborators. A de-identified subject ID, COVID-19 status, age in years and sex were almost always included in the sample metadata. Where available, HLA class I and class II types were obtained from metadata supplied by the sample provider rather than from assay-based typing. Broader findings and caveats from the paper: The amount of clinical and demographic metadata varied by source and participant and was provided uncurated.

Each collaborating institution followed its own protocols to collect whole blood in K2EDTA tubes. Collaborator samples were shipped for TCRbeta analysis as frozen whole blood, isolated PBMCs, or DNA extracted from either sample type. The immunoSEQ Assay, a bias-controlled multiplex PCR, was used to amplify TCRbeta CDR3 regions from genomic DNA. The paper's processing steps were these. The number of nucleated cells in each sample was estimated by amplification of reference gene primers within the assay. Sequence reads were collapsed and filtered to measure the absolute abundance of every unique TCRbeta CDR3 rearrangement. For each sample, productive Simpson clonality was calculated as the square root of Simpson's diversity index across productive rearrangements. TCRdb provides this immuneACCESS table in a form limited to in-frame rearrangements. Some clones are lacking; in checked studies, under half of them reflect an unresolved V gene, and why the rest are absent is not known. V and J calls and clone size are copied from that table; D and trimming were computed from the DNA. In this sample the table shows tens of thousands of clones, roughly 86% of which occur a single time. The leading ten clones occupy 4.5% to 5.5% of the sample.

Details on this clone: Which antigen it targets is not known. Base-call qualities are not available, and no considerably larger clone is one nucleotide away.

V gives up 0 bases and J gives up 2 bases, and the segment between their germline ends measures 8 bases. The germline V gene gives CDR1 as KGHSH and CDR2 as LQKENI. Measured from the cysteine to the phenylalanine, the CDR3 is 15 residues long. Only the CDR3 portion is preserved as DNA: 45 bases, with reading frame beginning at the first base. The sample comprised peripheral blood. This receptor was taken from a man aged 50 or older with active or convalescent COVID-19. The sequence links TRBV18 to TRBJ1-3; no confident D gene assignment can be made. For the CDR3, the sequence is CASSPPMTPGNTIYF. The DNA sequence follows: TGTGCCAGCTCACCACCTATGACTCCTGGAAACACCATATATTTT. With all but the CDR3 taken from the reference TRBV18 and TRBJ1-3 genes, the full variable domain is: NAGVMQNPRHLVRRRGQEARLRCSPMKGHSHVYWYRQLPEEGLKFMVYLQKENIIDESGMPKERFSAEFPKEGPSILRIQQVVRGDSAAYFCASSPPMTPGNTIYFGEGSWLTVV.